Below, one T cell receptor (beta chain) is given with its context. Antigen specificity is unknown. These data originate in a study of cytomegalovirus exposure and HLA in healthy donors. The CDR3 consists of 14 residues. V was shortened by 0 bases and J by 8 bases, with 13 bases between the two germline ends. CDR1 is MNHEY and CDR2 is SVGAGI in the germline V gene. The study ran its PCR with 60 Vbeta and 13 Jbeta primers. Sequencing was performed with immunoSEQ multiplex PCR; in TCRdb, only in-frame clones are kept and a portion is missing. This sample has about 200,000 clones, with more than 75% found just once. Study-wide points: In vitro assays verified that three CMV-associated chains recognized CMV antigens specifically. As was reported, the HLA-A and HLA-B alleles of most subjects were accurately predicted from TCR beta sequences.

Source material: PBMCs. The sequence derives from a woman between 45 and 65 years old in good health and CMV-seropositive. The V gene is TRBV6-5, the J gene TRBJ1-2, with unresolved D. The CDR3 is CASSYSGPGRGYTF. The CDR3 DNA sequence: TGTGCCAGCAGTTACTCTGGGCCCGGCCGGGGCTACACCTTC.